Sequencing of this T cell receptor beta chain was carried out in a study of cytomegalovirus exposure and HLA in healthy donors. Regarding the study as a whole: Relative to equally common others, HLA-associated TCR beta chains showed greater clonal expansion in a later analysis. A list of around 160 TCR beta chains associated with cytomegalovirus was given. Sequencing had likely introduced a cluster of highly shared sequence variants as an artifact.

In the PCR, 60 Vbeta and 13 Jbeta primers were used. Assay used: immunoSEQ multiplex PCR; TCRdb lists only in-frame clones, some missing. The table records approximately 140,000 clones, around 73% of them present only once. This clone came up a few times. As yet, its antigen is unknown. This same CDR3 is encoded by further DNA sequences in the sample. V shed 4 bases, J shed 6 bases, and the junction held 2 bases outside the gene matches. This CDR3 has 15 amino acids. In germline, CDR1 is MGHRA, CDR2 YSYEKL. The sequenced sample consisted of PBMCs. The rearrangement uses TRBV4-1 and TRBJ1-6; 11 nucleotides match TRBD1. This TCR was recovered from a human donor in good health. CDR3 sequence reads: CASSRGTGGNSPLHF. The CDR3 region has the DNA TGCGCCAGCAGCCGTGGGACAGGGGGTAATTCACCCCTCCACTTT.